The clone carrying this TCR beta chain came up a few times. Its specificity is unknown. One end of the junction does not line up with germline, which may come from a read error. Original methodology: A distant-metastasis classifier for papillary thyroid cancer was built using CDR3 differences across clinicopathological groups. TCRdb re-called clones from the PCR reads using MiXCR. The V and J calls were not made by the authors but by TCRdb's processing. The top ten hold roughly 5.9% of the sample, which has 20,000 to 25,000 clones, more than 25% seen once. All patients reached thyroid surgery having received no treatment beforehand. This CDR3 contains 15 residues. CDR1 MNHEY and CDR2 SVGEGT come from the germline V gene. The sample belongs to a study of metastatic and nonmetastatic thyroid tumors. Study at large: Peripheral blood and tumor or nodule samples from malignant and benign thyroid patients were compared.

Findings and caveats of the study: Reportedly, malignant thyroid tumors had significantly higher TCR beta diversity than benign nodules, in blood and tumor.

The chain is built from TRBV6-2 or TRBV6-3 and TRBJ2-7, with D perhaps given as TRBD1 or TRBD2 (6 bases each). Sequencing used tumor tissue. The clonotype comes from a female donor with papillary thyroid cancer or a benign thyroid nodule (not recorded which). Some clones in this sample may be carry-over from other donors' samples. The CDR3 DNA sequence: TGTGCCAGCCGCCTATCCGGGGGCCTCTCCCACGAACAGTACTTC. It yields the protein CASRLSGGLSHEQYF.